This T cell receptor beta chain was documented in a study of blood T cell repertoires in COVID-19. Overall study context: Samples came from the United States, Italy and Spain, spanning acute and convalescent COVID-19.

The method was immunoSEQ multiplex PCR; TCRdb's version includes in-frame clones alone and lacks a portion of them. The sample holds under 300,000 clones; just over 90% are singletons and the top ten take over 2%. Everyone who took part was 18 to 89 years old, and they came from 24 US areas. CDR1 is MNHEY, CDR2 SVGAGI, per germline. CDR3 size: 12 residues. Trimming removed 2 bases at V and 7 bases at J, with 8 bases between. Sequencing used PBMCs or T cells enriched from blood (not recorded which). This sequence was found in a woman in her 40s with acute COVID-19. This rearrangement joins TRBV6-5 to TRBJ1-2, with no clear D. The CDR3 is CASSYAGLGYTF. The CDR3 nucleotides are TGTGCCAGCAGTTACGCCGGTCTTGGCTACACCTTC.